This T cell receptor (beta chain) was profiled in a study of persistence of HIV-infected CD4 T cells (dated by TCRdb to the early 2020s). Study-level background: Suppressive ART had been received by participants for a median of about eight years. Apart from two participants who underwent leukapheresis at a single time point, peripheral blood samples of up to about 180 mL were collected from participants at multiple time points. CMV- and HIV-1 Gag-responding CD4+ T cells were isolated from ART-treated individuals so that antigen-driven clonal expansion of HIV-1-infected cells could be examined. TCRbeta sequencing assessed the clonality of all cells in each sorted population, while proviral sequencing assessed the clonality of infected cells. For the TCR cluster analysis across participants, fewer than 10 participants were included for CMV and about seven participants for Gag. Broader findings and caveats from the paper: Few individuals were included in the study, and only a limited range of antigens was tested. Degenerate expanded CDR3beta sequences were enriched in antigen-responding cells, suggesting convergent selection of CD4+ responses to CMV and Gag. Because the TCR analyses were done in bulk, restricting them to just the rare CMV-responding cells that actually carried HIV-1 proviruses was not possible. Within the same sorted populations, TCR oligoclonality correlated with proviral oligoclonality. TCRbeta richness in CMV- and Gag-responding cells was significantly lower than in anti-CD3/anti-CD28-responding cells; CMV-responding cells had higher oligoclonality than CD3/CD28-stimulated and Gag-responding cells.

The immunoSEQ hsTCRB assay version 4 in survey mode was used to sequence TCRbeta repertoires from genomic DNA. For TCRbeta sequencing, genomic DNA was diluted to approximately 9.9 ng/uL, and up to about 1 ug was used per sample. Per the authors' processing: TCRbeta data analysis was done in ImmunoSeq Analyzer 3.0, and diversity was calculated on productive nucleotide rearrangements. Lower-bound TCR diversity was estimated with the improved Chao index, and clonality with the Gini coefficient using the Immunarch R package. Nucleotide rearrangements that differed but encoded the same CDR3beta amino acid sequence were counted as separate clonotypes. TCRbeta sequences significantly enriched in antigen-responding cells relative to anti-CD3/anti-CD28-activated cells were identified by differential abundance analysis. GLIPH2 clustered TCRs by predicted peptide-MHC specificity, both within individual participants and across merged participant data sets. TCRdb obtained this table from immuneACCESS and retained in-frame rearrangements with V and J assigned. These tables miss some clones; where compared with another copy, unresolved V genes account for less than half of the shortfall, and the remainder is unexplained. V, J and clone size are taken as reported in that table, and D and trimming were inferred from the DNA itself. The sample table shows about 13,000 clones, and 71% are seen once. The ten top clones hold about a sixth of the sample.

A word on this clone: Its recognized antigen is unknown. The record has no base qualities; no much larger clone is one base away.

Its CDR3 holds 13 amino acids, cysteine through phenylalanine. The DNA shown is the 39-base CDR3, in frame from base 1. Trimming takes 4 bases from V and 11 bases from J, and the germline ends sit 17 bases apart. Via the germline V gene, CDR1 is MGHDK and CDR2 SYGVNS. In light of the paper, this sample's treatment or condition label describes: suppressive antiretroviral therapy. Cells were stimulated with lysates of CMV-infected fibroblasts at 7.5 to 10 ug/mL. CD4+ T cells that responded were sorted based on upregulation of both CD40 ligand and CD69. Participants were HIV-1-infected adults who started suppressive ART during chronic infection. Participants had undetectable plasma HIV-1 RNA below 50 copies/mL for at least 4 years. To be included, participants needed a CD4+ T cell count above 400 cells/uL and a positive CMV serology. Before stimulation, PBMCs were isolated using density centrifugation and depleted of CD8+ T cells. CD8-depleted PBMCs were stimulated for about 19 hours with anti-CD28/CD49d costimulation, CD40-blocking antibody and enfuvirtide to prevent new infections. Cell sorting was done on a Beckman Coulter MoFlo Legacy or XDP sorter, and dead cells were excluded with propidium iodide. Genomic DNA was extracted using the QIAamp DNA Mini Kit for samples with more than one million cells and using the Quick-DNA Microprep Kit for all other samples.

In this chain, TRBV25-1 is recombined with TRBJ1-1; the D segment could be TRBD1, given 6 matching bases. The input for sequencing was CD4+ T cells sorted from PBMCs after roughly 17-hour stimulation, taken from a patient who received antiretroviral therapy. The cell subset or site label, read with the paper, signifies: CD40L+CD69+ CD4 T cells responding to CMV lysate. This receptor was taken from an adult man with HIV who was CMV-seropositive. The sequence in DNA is TGTGCCAGCAGTGCTTCCGGGGGGGGGCTGGCTTTCTTT. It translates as CASSASGGGLAFF. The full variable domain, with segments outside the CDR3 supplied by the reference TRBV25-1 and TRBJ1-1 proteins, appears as EADIYQTPRYLVIGTGKKITLECSQTMGHDKMYWYQQDPGMELHLIHYSYGVNSTEKGDLSSESTVSRIRTEHFPLTLESARPSHTSQYLCASSASGGGLAFFGQGTRLTVV.